The 18 T cell receptor beta chains below come from one sample, sequenced in a study of T-cell memory formation after mild COVID-19. Using its own MiXCR run on the 5' RACE reads, TCRdb lists one record per CDR3 protein. The sample lists hundreds of thousands of distinct CDR3 sequences, around 24% seen once, with around 9.5% in the top ten. The sample was PBMCs or a T cell subset sorted from them (not recorded which). These TCRs come from an adult woman who had mild COVID-19 (a few samples of this study predate the infection). Cell type and time point are not known.

The chain has TRBV4-2 and TRBJ2-7, with TRBD2 matching over 12 bases. The CDR3 contains 16 residues. Germline assignment: CDR1 LGHNA and CDR2 YNFKEQ. With 4 bases clipped from V and 3 bases from J, the junction kept 7 bases outside the gene matches. Here the CDR3 DNA reads TGTGCCAGCAGCCCCATCCTGACTAGCGGGGGCTACGAGCAGTACTTC. Translating gives CASSPILTSGGYEQYF.

This clonotype was observed a few times. This rearrangement joins TRBV12-3 or TRBV12-4 to TRBJ2-3; 8 positions agree with TRBD2. The junction had 10 bases not matched to a gene; V was cut back by 5 bases and J by 6 bases. This CDR3 contains 15 residues. CDR3: CASSGGGPTRDTQYF. The CDR3 nucleotides read TGTGCCAGCAGTGGCGGGGGGCCGACACGCGATACGCAGTATTTT.

This clonotype was seen more than once but under ten times. The rearrangement joins TRBV4-1 to TRBJ1-1; 8 bases align to TRBD1. V was pared by 1 base and J by 4 bases, with 5 bases of the junction left unmatched. The CDR3 has 15 amino acids. Germline V CDR1 and CDR2: MGHRA, YSYEKL. CDR3 in amino acids: CASSQGTGGSTEAFF. The DNA for the CDR3 is TGCGCCAGCAGCCAAGGAACAGGGGGAAGCACTGAAGCTTTCTTT.

This chain connects TRBV4-3 to TRBJ1-1; no definite D call. Trimming stripped 4 bases from V and 0 bases from J, with 18 bases between. CDR1 is LGHNA, CDR2 YSLEER, per germline. The CDR3 runs 17 residues. The DNA for the CDR3 is TGCGCCAGCAGCCGACAAGGGTGGAAGTTCATGAACACTGAAGCTTTCTTT. Translation gives CASSRQGWKFMNTEAFF.

V and J are TRBV12-3 or TRBV12-4 and TRBJ2-3; 8 bases are a match to TRBD2. V was clipped by 2 bases and J by 6 bases; unmatched bases: 4. The CDR3 is 14 residues long. CDR3 nucleotide sequence: TGTGCCAGCAGTTTAACGGGGGGGCCCGATACGCAGTATTTT. This gives the protein CASSLTGGPDTQYF.

In this sample, this clonotype turned up a few times. The rearrangement links TRBV9 to TRBJ2-2; D is perhaps TRBD2 (6 bases). Germline V CDR1 and CDR2: SGDLS, YYNGEE. V dropped 0 bases and J dropped 6 bases, with 12 bases sitting between them. The CDR3 consists of 15 residues. This CDR3 reads CASSVVGGKAGELFF. In DNA, the CDR3 is TGTGCCAGCAGCGTAGTAGGCGGGAAGGCCGGGGAGCTGTTTTTT.

The V gene is TRBV6-1, the J gene TRBJ2-7; D gene uncertain. Trimming shortened V by 6 bases and J by 4 bases, and 7 bases separated the two germline ends. This CDR3 is 11 amino acids long. Per germline, CDR1 MNHNS and CDR2 SASEGT. Here the CDR3 reads CASRAGYEQYF. The CDR3 DNA sequence: TGTGCCAGCAGGGCCGGATACGAGCAGTACTTC.

CDR3 nucleotide sequence: TGCGCCAGCAGCCCACAGGGCCACACTGAAGCTTTCTTT. It encodes CASSPQGHTEAFF. The chain has TRBV5-1 and TRBJ1-1; D may be TRBD1 (6 bases). Germline CDR1 reads SGHRS; CDR2 reads YFSETQ. CDR3 length: 13 amino acids. Trimming pared 4 bases from V and 3 bases from J, leaving 10 bases between.

This clonotype was counted a few times. The chain joins TRBV24-1 to TRBJ2-1, with D tentatively TRBD2 (6 bases). Germline-derived CDR1 and CDR2 are KGHDR and SFDVKD. CDR3 length: 17 amino acids. V lost 4 bases to trimming and J lost 4 bases, with 19 bases between them. The CDR3 nucleotides are TGTGCCACCAGTGACAAGCTCCATAGCGGAGAATACAATGAGCAGTTCTTC. It translates to CATSDKLHSGEYNEQFF.

This clonotype was found a few times. The CDR3 spells CSARDRQVSNQPQHF. CDR3 sequence (DNA): TGCAGTGCTAGAGATCGACAGGTGAGCAATCAGCCCCAGCATTTT. The V and J genes are TRBV20-1 and TRBJ1-5; D is possibly TRBD1 (6 bases). The length of the CDR3 is 15 residues. In germline, CDR1 is DFQATT, CDR2 SNEGSKA (reference sequence). V lost 0 bases and J 1 base, leaving 10 bases between the germline ends.

V and J are TRBV12-3 or TRBV12-4 and TRBJ1-1, with a possible D match to TRBD1 (5 bases). V was cut by 6 bases and J by 8 bases, with 13 bases left in between. There are 12 residues in the CDR3. DNA of the CDR3: TGTGCCAGCAGATTAACGGGGGTAGAAGCTTTCTTT. This sequence encodes CASRLTGVEAFF.

V is TRBV6-5 and J is TRBJ2-7, with D tentatively TRBD2 (6 bases). The CDR3 is 12 amino acids. The germline V gene has CDR1 MNHEY and CDR2 SVGAGI. V lost 6 bases, J lost 6 bases, and 12 bases lay in between. The CDR3 reads CASRPGTGEQYF. The DNA of the CDR3 is TGTGCCAGCAGGCCGGGGACTGGCGAGCAGTACTTC.

This rearrangement joins TRBV7-9 to TRBJ1-6; 9 nucleotides align to TRBD1. Per the germline V gene, CDR1 is SEHNR and CDR2 is FQNEAQ (reference sequence). This CDR3 has 13 residues. V dropped 8 bases and J dropped 8; count of bases not matched to a gene: 4. CDR3 in DNA: TGTGCCAGCGAGGGACAGGGTGATTCACCCCTCCACTTT. This gives the protein CASEGQGDSPLHF.

The chain links TRBV7-3 to TRBJ2-5; tentative D call: TRBD1 (5 bases). Germline V CDR1 and CDR2: SGHTA, FQGTGA. V lost 2 bases to trimming and J lost 4 bases, with 8 bases between them. The CDR3 has 13 residues. The chain's CDR3 is CASSLLQGETQYF. In nucleotides, the CDR3 is TGTGCCAGCAGCTTATTGCAGGGAGAGACCCAGTACTTC.

This chain joins TRBV7-2 and TRBJ2-6; D might be TRBD1 (6 bases). V lost 4 bases to trimming and J lost 5 bases, with 12 bases between them. Germline lookup yields CDR1 SGHTA and CDR2 FQGNSA. The CDR3 is made up of 15 amino acids. The CDR3 nucleotides read TGTGCCAGCAGCTGGGACACCCTCCGGGCCAACGTCCTGACTTTC. Amino acids: CASSWDTLRANVLTF.

The rearrangement links TRBV2 to TRBJ2-7; 9 bases are a match to TRBD1. The CDR3 extends over 15 amino acids. The junction had 7 bases not matched to a gene; V was cut back by 3 bases and J by 4 bases. Germline-derived CDR1 and CDR2 are SNHLY and FYNNEI. In DNA form, the CDR3 reads TGTGCCAGCAGTGATTTGGGACAGGGAAGATACGAGCAGTACTTC. It specifies CASSDLGQGRYEQYF.

The rearrangement joins TRBV24-1 to TRBJ2-5; D might be TRBD2 (5 bases). The germline CDR1 and CDR2 sequences are KGHDR and SFDVKD. The V and J ends lost 3 bases and 1 base respectively, with 11 bases between them. The CDR3 contains 15 residues. Written as DNA, the CDR3 is TGTGCCACCAGTGATCCGACTACCCTCCAAGAGACCCAGTACTTC. It encodes CATSDPTTLQETQYF.

This clonotype was detected a few times. The chain recombines TRBV13 with TRBJ2-7; D perhaps matches TRBD1 (8 bases). V was shortened by 5 bases and J by 2 bases, with 22 bases between the two germline ends. CDR3 length: 17 residues. The germline gives CDR1 PRHDT, CDR2 FYEKMQ (reference sequence). CDR3 DNA: TGTGCCAGCAGCCAGGAGTTCCGGACAGGGACTACCTACGAGCAGTACTTC. It yields the protein CASSQEFRTGTTYEQYF.